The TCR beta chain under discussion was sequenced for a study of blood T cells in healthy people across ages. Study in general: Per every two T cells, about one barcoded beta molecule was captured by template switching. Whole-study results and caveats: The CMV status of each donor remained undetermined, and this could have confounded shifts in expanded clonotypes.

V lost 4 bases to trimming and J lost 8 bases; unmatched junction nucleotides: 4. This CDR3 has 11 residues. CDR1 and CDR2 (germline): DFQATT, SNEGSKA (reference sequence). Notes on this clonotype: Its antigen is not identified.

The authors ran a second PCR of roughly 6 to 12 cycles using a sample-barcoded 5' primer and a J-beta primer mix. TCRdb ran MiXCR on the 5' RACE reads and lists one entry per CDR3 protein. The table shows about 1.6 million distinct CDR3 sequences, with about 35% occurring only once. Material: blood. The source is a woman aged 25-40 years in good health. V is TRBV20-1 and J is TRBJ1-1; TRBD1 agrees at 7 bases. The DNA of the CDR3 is TGCAGTGCTACCCAGGGGGGGGAAGCTTTCTTT. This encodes CSATQGGEAFF.